This T cell receptor (beta chain) comes out of a study of shared clonotypes between healthy human individuals. Study results and caveats: Clonotypes which were not shared had lower generation probabilities than clonotypes that all four donors shared. Collection of samples was limited to blood; tissue repertoires likely differ.

How the authors handled the data: ImmunoSEQ gave junction-only sequences without quality scores, so filtering differed. Data came from immunoSEQ multiplex PCR; TCRdb stores just in-frame clones and leaves some out. The D gene and trimming were derived from the DNA, and the V and J assignments and clone size from that table. The sample has about 2 million clones; about 95% are singletons. Concerning this clone: Antigen unknown.

The naive CD8 subset, CD45RO-negative cells positively selected for CCR7, excluded terminally differentiated effector memory CD45RA+ cells. The germline V gene encodes CDR1 ENHRY and CDR2 SYGVKD. V dropped 7 bases and J dropped 7 bases, with 13 bases sitting between them. This CDR3 region has 12 residues. The sequencing sample was made of naive CD8+ T cells sorted from blood. This TCR was sampled from a man between 18 and 29 years old in good health. The gene calls are TRBV10-3 and TRBJ2-5; no definite D call. CDR3 protein: CAITTEEGTQYF. CDR3 DNA: TGTGCCATCACTACAGAAGAAGGGACCCAGTACTTC.